One sample yielded the 14 T cell receptor beta chains listed below, sequenced in a study of breast tumors, draining lymph nodes, adjacent tissues (dated by TCRdb to 2016 to 2017). Lymph node samples were obtained from the axillary draining lymph nodes of breast cancer patients. Library construction relied on multiplex PCR. TCRdb records Illumina HiSeq 2000 as the sequencer. The public reads were reanalyzed by TCRdb: fastp trimming at Q25, MiXCR alignment, in-frame beta chains only. Rows merge per CDR3 protein into single entries with the most common DNA and genes. Across this sample there are around 250,000 distinct CDR3 sequences, with under 40% seen only once. The ten largest make up approximately 4% of the sample. The sequenced sample was axillary lymph node tissue. These receptors all come from a female donor with breast cancer. Some clones in this sample may be carry-over from other donors' samples.

This clonotype has at least ten counts. The rearrangement uses TRBV13 and TRBJ1-5; D ambiguous. Trimming cost V 0 bases and J 5 bases, with 5 bases left between them. Germline CDR1 reads PRHDT; CDR2 reads FYEKMQ (reference sequence). The CDR3 length is 13 residues. Here the CDR3 DNA reads TGTGCCAGCAGCTTAGGATGGGATCAGCCCCAGCATTTT. Its protein product is CASSLGWDQPQHF. Full variable domain (missing parts from reference TRBV13 and TRBJ1-5): AAGVIQSPRHLIKEKRETATLKCYPIPRHDTVYWYQQGPGQDPQFLISFYEKMQSDKGSIPDRFSAQQFSDYHSELNMSSLELGDSALYFCASSLGWDQPQHFGDGTRLSIL.

The genes are TRBV12-3 or TRBV12-4 and TRBJ2-4, with D perhaps matching TRBD2 (5 bases). Trimming took off 3 bases at V and 9 bases at J, with 12 bases between the two ends. CDR3 length: 13 amino acids. The CDR3 nucleotides read TGTGCCAGCAGTTTGGGCAGTGCGGGCATTCAGTACTTC. Its protein product is CASSLGSAGIQYF.

This clonotype was counted many times. This chain connects TRBV12-5 to TRBJ2-7, with D unresolved. V was cut by 0 bases and J by 9 bases, with 9 bases left in between. The CDR3 has 12 amino acids. From germline, CDR1 is LGHNT and CDR2 FRNRAP. CDR3 sequence reads: CASGLVGGRQYF. CDR3 DNA: TGTGCTAGTGGTTTGGTTGGCGGTCGGCAGTACTTC.

This clonotype came up many times. This sequence joins TRBV7-3 and TRBJ2-5; TRBD2 might be the D (6 bases). This CDR3 spans 15 amino acids. V lost 2 bases and J 3 bases, leaving 13 bases between the germline ends. The V gene's germline CDR1 is SGHTA and CDR2 FQGTGA. The CDR3 reads CASSLLGGLEETQYF. As DNA, the CDR3 is TGTGCCAGCAGCTTATTGGGGGGATTGGAAGAGACCCAGTACTTC.

Points on this clonotype: This clone may be a read error of a much larger clone one base away. V is TRBV9 and J is TRBJ1-3; D call uncertain. CDR1 is SGDLS, CDR2 YYNGEE, per germline. The CDR3 is 15 residues long. The CDR3 protein is CASSGWTRSGNTTYF. In nucleotides, the CDR3 is TGTGCCAGCAGCGGATGGACCCGGTCCGGAAACACCACATATTTT.

For this clonotype: This sequence may be a read error, since a much larger clone differs from it by one base. The chain couples TRBV11-1 to TRBJ2-7, with TRBD2 matching over 7 bases. In germline, CDR1 is SGHAT, CDR2 FQDESV (reference sequence). The CDR3 is 14 residues long. Losses at the gene ends were 1 base for V and 7 bases for J; bases not matched to a gene: 7. The CDR3 bases are TGTGCCAGCAGCTTAGGGACTAGGGGCAATGAGCAGTACTTC. Encoded protein: CASSLGTRGNEQYF. Combining the CDR3 with reference TRBV11-1 and TRBJ2-7 gives the whole variable domain EAEVAQSPRYKITEKSQAVAFWCDPISGHATLYWYRQILGQGPELLVQFQDESVVDDSQLPKDRFSAERLKGVDSTLKIQPAELGDSAMYLCASSLGTRGNEQYFGPGTRLTVT.

Ten or more counts support this clonotype. The J gene is TRBJ2-6, the V gene TRBV2, with 11 positions matching TRBD1. Germline CDR1 and CDR2: SNHLY and FYNNEI. After removal of 6 bases from V and 3 bases from J, the junction contained 13 bases not matched to a gene. CDR3 length: 19 residues. As DNA, the CDR3 is TGTGCCAGCAGCCCACCTAGGGGACAGGGGGTAGATGGGGCCAACGTCCTGACTTTC. Its translation is CASSPPRGQGVDGANVLTF.

The rearrangement links TRBV15 to TRBJ2-7; 8 nucleotides match TRBD1. The V gene's germline CDR1 is LNHNV and CDR2 YYDKDF (reference sequence). The length of the CDR3 is 17 residues. The ends lost 4 bases at V and 5 bases at J; junction bases unmatched: 16. The CDR3 loop reads CATSTVTATGVGNEQYF. The DNA for the CDR3 is TGTGCCACCAGCACGGTCACCGCGACAGGGGTGGGTAACGAGCAGTACTTC.

The table lists this clonotype with many counts. J is TRBJ2-1 and V is TRBV20-1, with 16 bases that match TRBD2. This CDR3 is built from 16 residues. The germline V gene encodes CDR1 DFQATT and CDR2 SNEGSKA (reference sequence). The V gene end was trimmed by 6 bases and the J gene end by 9 bases; junction bases not matched to a gene: 11. The CDR3 nucleotides read TGCAGTGCGATCCCGGGACTAGCGGGGGGGCGTAGTGAGCAGTTCTTC. Amino acids: CSAIPGLAGGRSEQFF.

This chain links TRBV20-1 with TRBJ1-6; 9 nucleotides match TRBD1. Trimming removed 3 bases from V and 4 bases from J; junction bases left unmatched: 4. Germline CDR1 DFQATT, CDR2 SNEGSKA (reference sequence). CDR3 length: 15 residues. This CDR3 reads CSASSGTGYNSPLHF. CDR3 sequence (DNA): TGCAGTGCTAGCTCCGGGACAGGGTATAATTCACCCCTCCACTTT.

This clonotype appeared a few times. The chain couples TRBV20-1 to TRBJ1-5; a weak D match, TRBD1 (6 bases). Trimming pared 6 bases from V and 6 bases from J, leaving 18 bases between. The CDR3 covers 14 residues. Germline V lookup: CDR1 DFQATT, CDR2 SNEGSKA (reference sequence). CDR3 sequence: CSAKARGGLQPQHF. CDR3 bases: TGCAGTGCGAAAGCCCGGGGGGGGCTTCAGCCCCAGCATTTT.

A note on this clonotype: This may be a read error, as it is one base from a much larger clone. The genes are TRBV4-1 and TRBJ2-2; 9 nucleotides line up with TRBD2. Germline-derived CDR1 and CDR2 are MGHRA and YSYEKL. This CDR3 region has 17 residues. The DNA for the CDR3 is TGCACCAGCAGCCCCCGTGGGCTAGCGGGGTACGGCGGGGAGCTGTTTTTT. It codes for CTSSPRGLAGYGGELFF.

The chain combines TRBV10-1 with TRBJ2-1; 11 nucleotides line up with TRBD2. CDR3 length: 16 amino acids. Trimming at V came to 1 base and at J to 5 bases, leaving 4 bases not matched to a gene. The germline V gene encodes CDR1 WNHNN and CDR2 SYGVQD (reference sequence). The CDR3 region is CASSEFSGGGNNEQFF. CDR3 nucleotide sequence: TGCGCCAGCAGTGAGTTTAGCGGGGGGGGAAACAATGAGCAGTTCTTC.

For the CDR3, the DNA is TGTGCCAGCAGCTTATCCGGACAGGCAGGGGCCAACGTCCTGACTTTC. Translated: CASSLSGQAGANVLTF. The genes are TRBV9 and TRBJ2-6, with 7 bases identical to TRBD1. This CDR3 spans 16 amino acids. V shed 4 bases and J 4 bases; nucleotides not matched to a gene: 8. Germline CDR1 and CDR2: SGDLS and YYNGEE. The whole variable domain, filled in from reference TRBV9 and TRBJ2-6, reads DSGVTQTPKHLITATGQRVTLRCSPRSGDLSVYWYQQSLDQGLQFLIQYYNGEERAKGNILERFSAQQFPDLHSELNLSSLELGDSALYFCASSLSGQAGANVLTFGAGSRLTVL.